Listed below are T cell receptor beta chains from one sample, sequenced in a study of blood T cell repertoires in COVID-19. Repertoires were generated with immunoSEQ multiplex PCR, while TCRdb's copy carries only in-frame clones and drops some. This table has some 300,000 clones, roughly nine tenths appearing once. Sample: PBMCs or T cells enriched from blood (not recorded which). These TCRs come from a woman aged 45-59 years who had been exposed to COVID-19. Each CDR3 is given with its conserved first and last residue. A D gene is named only where the DNA matches it firmly. Only part of the rows carry a size: once, few, many, or a class if the clone is expanded.

clone size | J gene | V gene | D gene | CDR3 protein | CDR3 DNA
once | TRBJ1-2 | TRBV28 | - | CASSSRENLQGRGYTF | TGTGCCAGCAGTTCCCGAGAAAATTTACAGGGAAGAGGCTACACCTTC
- | TRBJ2-7 | TRBV10-3 | - | CAISESMRGSNEQYF | TGTGCCATCAGTGAGTCGATGCGGGGTAGTAACGAGCAGTACTTC
- | TRBJ2-7 | TRBV20-1 | - | CSVGAYEQYF | TGCAGTGTTGGAGCCTACGAGCAGTACTTC
- | TRBJ1-1 | TRBV7-6 | - | CASSLNFQGEAFF | TGTGCCAGCAGCTTAAATTTCCAGGGTGAAGCTTTCTTT
- | TRBJ1-3 | TRBV28 | TRBD1 | CASGQGNSGNTIYF | TGTGCCAGCGGACAGGGGAACTCTGGAAACACCATATATTTT
- | TRBJ2-7 | TRBV5-1 | TRBD2 | CASRTSGGYEQYF | TGCGCCAGCAGGACTAGCGGGGGCTACGAGCAGTACTTC
once | TRBJ2-5 | TRBV7-9 | TRBD1 | CASSPQDREETQYF | TGTGCCAGCAGCCCACAGGACAGGGAAGAGACCCAGTACTTC
- | TRBJ2-2 | TRBV24-1 | TRBD1 | CATSASAGTGLTGELFF | TGTGCCACCAGTGCCTCGGCCGGGACAGGACTCACCGGGGAGCTGTTTTTT
- | TRBJ1-6 | TRBV25-1 | - | CASSQGGGYSYNSPLHF | TGTGCCAGCAGCCAAGGGGGGGGTTACTCCTATAATTCACCCCTCCACTTT
- | TRBJ2-3 | TRBV2 | TRBD2 | CASSETGTTTTDTQYF | TGTGCCAGCAGTGAGACCGGGACTACTACCACAGATACGCAGTATTTT
- | TRBJ1-5 | TRBV19 | - | CASSIVGLGYNQPQHF | TGTGCCAGTAGTATCGTCGGTCTAGGATACAATCAGCCCCAGCATTTT
- | TRBJ1-6 | TRBV5-1 | - | CASSLGEGLGNSPLHF | TGCGCCAGCAGCTTGGGTGAGGGTTTGGGGAATTCACCCCTCCACTTT
- | TRBJ1-5 | TRBV28 | - | CASSNLRGKGLGQPQHF | TGTGCCAGCAGCAACCTCCGGGGGAAGGGTTTGGGTCAGCCCCAGCATTTT
- | TRBJ2-7 | TRBV28 | - | CASSLNGGYEQYF | TGTGCCAGCAGTTTAAACGGGGGCTACGAGCAGTACTTC
- | TRBJ1-6 | TRBV2 | - | CASSLRGVGTASPLHF | TGTGCCAGCAGTTTACGCGGGGTAGGGACCGCTTCACCCCTCCACTTT
- | TRBJ2-2 | TRBV5-6 | TRBD2 | CASSLRTSGGPNTGELFF | TGTGCCAGCAGCTTAAGGACTAGCGGGGGCCCTAACACCGGGGAGCTGTTTTTT
- | TRBJ1-2 | TRBV5-5 | TRBD1 | CASSSQGRGYTF | TGTGCCAGCAGCTCACAGGGGCGAGGCTACACCTTC